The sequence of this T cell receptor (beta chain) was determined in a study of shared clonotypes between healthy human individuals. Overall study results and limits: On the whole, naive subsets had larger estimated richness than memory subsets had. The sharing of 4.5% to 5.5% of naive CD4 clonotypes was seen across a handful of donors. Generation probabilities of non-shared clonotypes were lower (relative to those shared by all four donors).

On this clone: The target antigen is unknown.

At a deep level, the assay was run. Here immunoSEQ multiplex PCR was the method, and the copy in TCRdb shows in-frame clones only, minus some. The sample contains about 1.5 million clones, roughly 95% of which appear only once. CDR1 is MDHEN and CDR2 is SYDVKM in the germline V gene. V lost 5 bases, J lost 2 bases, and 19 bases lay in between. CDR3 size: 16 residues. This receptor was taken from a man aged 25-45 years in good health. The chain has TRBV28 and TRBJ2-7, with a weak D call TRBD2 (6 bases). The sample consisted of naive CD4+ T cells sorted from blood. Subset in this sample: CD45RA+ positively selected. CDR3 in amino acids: CASSPRREARTYEQYF. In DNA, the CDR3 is TGTGCCAGCAGTCCGCGGCGGGAAGCAAGGACCTACGAGCAGTACTTC.